The 28 T cell receptor beta chains presented below share a single source sample, sequenced in a study of CD4+ T cells in melanoma. Profiling relied on immunoSEQ multiplex PCR, and the TCRdb table lists in-frame clones only, not all of them. The sample includes 13,000 to 15,000 clones, less than 70% seen only once; the top ten take roughly 14%. Source material: cells from a culture (not recorded whether cultured in vitro). Receptors were obtained from a human donor with melanoma.

V usage is TRBV19 and J usage is TRBJ2-5, with unresolved D. The V gene lost 1 base and the J gene lost 9 bases, with 21 bases spanning the gap. This CDR3 is built from 16 residues. Germline-derived CDR1 and CDR2 are LNHDA and SQIVND (reference sequence). Here the CDR3 DNA reads TGTGCCAGTAGTATAGCCTCCTCCTCGACATGGTCGGCCCAGTACTTC. Translated, it gives CASSIASSSTWSAQYF.

CDR3 coding DNA: TGTGCCAGCAGTTGGGGCTCCCATCAGCCCCAGCATTTT. It codes for CASSWGSHQPQHF. The chain employs TRBV6-6 and TRBJ1-5, with D possibly TRBD1 on 5 matching bases. The germline CDR1 and CDR2 sequences are MNHNY and SVGAGI (reference sequence). Trimming left V 4 bases short and J 5 bases short, with 9 bases between. CDR3 length equals 13 residues.

The V gene is TRBV18, the J gene TRBJ2-2, with 8 bases matching TRBD1. This CDR3 is 16 amino acids long. Germline values: CDR1 KGHSH, CDR2 LQKENI. J gave up 9 bases and V 6 bases, and 15 bases lay outside the gene matches. The CDR3 is CASSPRTGRFVRELFF. CDR3 DNA: TGTGCCAGCTCGCCGAGGACAGGGCGCTTTGTACGGGAGCTGTTTTTT.

This chain joins TRBV19 and TRBJ1-2; 7 bases match TRBD1. V lost 7 bases and J lost 3; bases outside the gene matches: 5. This CDR3 is built from 13 residues. Germline CDR1 reads LNHDA; CDR2 reads SQIVND (reference sequence). CDR3 sequence: CASTSDRYYGYTF. CDR3 coding DNA: TGTGCCAGTACCTCGGACAGGTACTATGGCTACACCTTC.

The V call is TRBV7-9, the J call TRBJ2-5; D is uncertain. V lost 4 bases, J lost 5 bases, and 8 bases lay in between. The germline V gene has CDR1 SEHNR and CDR2 FQNEAQ (reference sequence). The CDR3 covers 12 residues. The CDR3 DNA follows: TGTGCCAGCAGCTACATGGGGGAGACCCAGTACTTC. This translates into CASSYMGETQYF.

This rearrangement joins TRBV29-1 to TRBJ2-3, with a weak D call TRBD1 (6 bases). Germline CDR1 SQVTM, CDR2 ANQGSEA. The V gene lost 4 bases and the J gene lost 6 bases, with 11 bases spanning the gap. The CDR3 totals 12 residues. CDR3 in amino acids: CSVVAGVDTQYF. CDR3 in DNA: TGCAGCGTTGTGGCAGGGGTGGATACGCAGTATTTT.

J is TRBJ2-2 and V is TRBV11-2; perhaps TRBD1 as D (5 bases). Trimming shortened V by 2 bases and J by 5 bases, and 9 bases separated the two germline ends. This CDR3 is built from 14 residues. Germline V gene lookup returns CDR1 SGHAT and CDR2 FQNNGV. The CDR3 DNA reads as TGTGCCAGCAGCTTATCCCAGGGTACCGGGGAGCTGTTTTTT. It codes for CASSLSQGTGELFF. The whole variable domain, filled in from reference TRBV11-2 and TRBJ2-2, reads EAGVAQSPRYKIIEKRQSVAFWCNPISGHATLYWYQQILGQGPKLLIQFQNNGVVDDSQLPKDRFSAERLKGVDSTLKIQPAKLEDSAVYLCASSLSQGTGELFFGEGSRLTVL.

The gene calls are TRBV28 and TRBJ1-1; possibly TRBD1 for D (5 bases). The V end lost 3 bases, the J end lost 5 bases, and 19 bases lay between the germline ends. Germline V gives CDR1 MDHEN, CDR2 SYDVKM. CDR3 length: 16 residues. The CDR3 spells CASSLVSQGVRTEAFF. As DNA, the CDR3 is TGTGCCAGCAGTTTGGTCTCGCAGGGAGTACGAACTGAAGCTTTCTTT.

The table lists this clone with a few counts. The chain carries TRBV5-1 and TRBJ1-3; 7 bases match TRBD1. Germline V gene sequence: CDR1 SGHRS, CDR2 YFSETQ. Trimming cost V 2 bases and J 2 bases; bases outside gene matches: 10. CDR3 size: 17 residues. The CDR3 reads CASSFGDRKGTGNTIYF. For the CDR3, the DNA is TGCGCCAGCAGCTTCGGGGACAGAAAGGGCACTGGAAACACCATATATTTT.

In regard to this clone: Within the sample, other DNA sequences also encode this same CDR3. The rearrangement links TRBV5-1 to TRBJ2-5; TRBD1 aligns across 7 bases. J gave up 1 base and V 4 bases, and 1 base lay outside the gene matches. This CDR3 spans 13 amino acids. Germline V gives CDR1 SGHRS, CDR2 YFSETQ. CDR3 bases: TGCGCCAGCAGCCCAGGGGGCCAAGAGACCCAGTACTTC. It is translated as CASSPGGQETQYF.

This clone was observed a handful of times. The V and J genes are TRBV7-6 and TRBJ2-2; 9 bases match TRBD2. Germline V gene data show CDR1 as SGHVS and CDR2 as FNYEAQ. The CDR3 runs to 15 residues. V dropped 5 bases and J dropped 4; count of bases not matched to a gene: 5. The CDR3 spells CASSSGGRSTGELFF. The CDR3, as DNA: TGTGCCAGCAGCAGCGGGGGGAGAAGCACCGGGGAGCTGTTTTTT.

This clone was seen a few times. The CDR3: CASRLKVAPRGRGAQPQHF. The CDR3 DNA follows: TGTGCAAGTCGCTTAAAGGTGGCTCCCAGGGGGCGAGGGGCTCAGCCCCAGCATTTT. The J gene is TRBJ1-5, the V gene TRBV12-2; TRBD1 is the table's D call and was not checked against the DNA. TRBV12-2 is listed as a pseudogene. CDR3 length: 19 residues.

The chain has TRBV30 and TRBJ1-2; no firm D call. Germline CDR1 reads GTSNPN; CDR2 reads SVGIG (reference sequence). V lost 2 bases and J lost 2, with 6 bases in between. This CDR3 region has 12 residues. Here the CDR3 DNA reads TGTGCCTGGAGTCCGGGGAACTATGGCTACACCTTC. It specifies CAWSPGNYGYTF.

This rearrangement joins TRBV14 to TRBJ1-6, with D perhaps matching TRBD1 (5 bases). CDR1 is SGHDN and CDR2 is FVKESK in the germline V gene. The V and J ends lost 3 bases and 9 bases respectively, with 12 bases between them. CDR3 length: 14 residues. The CDR3 bases are TGTGCCAGCAGCCAGGGCAGGGAGGTTTCACCCCTCCACTTT. The encoded protein is CASSQGREVSPLHF.

The chain links TRBV11-2 to TRBJ1-2; D gene unclear. The CDR3 runs to 13 residues. Germline V lookup: CDR1 SGHAT, CDR2 FQNNGV. V gave up 0 bases and J gave up 7 bases, with 9 bases separating them. The CDR3 protein is CASSLDGVGGYTF. The CDR3 DNA is TGTGCCAGCAGCTTAGATGGGGTCGGTGGCTACACCTTC. Complete variable domain (other parts from reference TRBV11-2 and TRBJ1-2): EAGVAQSPRYKIIEKRQSVAFWCNPISGHATLYWYQQILGQGPKLLIQFQNNGVVDDSQLPKDRFSAERLKGVDSTLKIQPAKLEDSAVYLCASSLDGVGGYTFGSGTRLTVV.

This clone was detected a few times. This chain links TRBV4-1 with TRBJ2-6, with no clear D. V gave up 1 base and J gave up 0 bases, with 16 bases separating them. This CDR3 spans 19 amino acids. Germline V gives CDR1 MGHRA, CDR2 YSYEKL. The CDR3 spells CASSQVPIPPFSGANVLTF. The CDR3 nucleotides read TGCGCCAGCAGCCAAGTCCCCATTCCTCCCTTCTCTGGGGCCAACGTCCTGACTTTC.

This clone was counted only a few times. The CDR3 protein is CASSLLPNSPLHF. DNA of the CDR3: TGTGCCAGCAGCTTATTGCCGAATTCACCCCTCCACTTT. V is TRBV11-3 and J is TRBJ1-6; D is uncertain. V was shortened by 2 bases and J by 7 bases, with 6 bases between the two germline ends. The CDR3 has 13 residues. The germline gives CDR1 SGHNT, CDR2 YENEEA.

The chain uses TRBV7-9 and TRBJ1-3; no firm D call. V lost 5 bases and J 2 bases, leaving 13 bases between the germline ends. The CDR3 is made up of 15 amino acids. Germline V gives CDR1 SEHNR, CDR2 FQNEAQ (reference sequence). In DNA form, the CDR3 reads TGTGCCAGCAGCCCCGGTATCGAGGCTGGAAACACCATATATTTT. It translates to CASSPGIEAGNTIYF.

V is TRBV2 and J is TRBJ1-2, with TRBD1 matching 10 bases. This CDR3 is 14 amino acids long. Germline V gene lookup returns CDR1 SNHLY and CDR2 FYNNEI. J gave up 5 bases and V 7 bases, and 7 bases lay outside the gene matches. Here the CDR3 DNA reads TGTGCCAGCAACAGGGACAGGGGCTGGTATGGCTACACCTTC. This encodes CASNRDRGWYGYTF.

This clone was counted a few times. This chain links TRBV2 with TRBJ1-3, with 8 bases aligning to TRBD1. CDR1 is SNHLY and CDR2 is FYNNEI in the germline V gene. The CDR3 has 14 amino acids. Trimming removed 6 bases from V and 3 bases from J; junction bases left unmatched: 4. CDR3 amino acids: CASRGTGGGNTIYF. The CDR3 DNA sequence: TGTGCCAGCAGAGGGACAGGTGGTGGAAACACCATATATTTT. Using reference TRBV2 and TRBJ1-3 for the parts outside the CDR3, the full variable domain is EPEVTQTPSHQVTQMGQEVILRCVPISNHLYFYWYRQILGQKVEFLVSFYNNEISEKSEIFDDQFSVERPDGSNFTLKIRSTKLEDSAMYFCASRGTGGGNTIYFGEGSWLTVV.

V is TRBV5-1 and J is TRBJ1-1; D gene uncertain. Germline V gene sequence: CDR1 SGHRS, CDR2 YFSETQ. The CDR3 is 14 residues long. The V end was cut by 0 bases, the J end by 0 bases, with 6 bases between. The CDR3 DNA follows: TGCGCCAGCAGCTTGGACGGGTTGAACACTGAAGCTTTCTTT. Translation gives CASSLDGLNTEAFF.

CDR3 sequence: CAWSPMTLTTDTQYF. In nucleotides, the CDR3 is TGTGCCTGGAGTCCCATGACTTTAACCACAGATACGCAGTATTTT. The chain is built from TRBV30 and TRBJ2-3; D ambiguous. Germline V lookup: CDR1 GTSNPN, CDR2 SVGIG (reference sequence). V lost 2 bases to trimming and J lost 2 bases, with 14 bases between them. The CDR3 length is 15 residues.

The count of this clone is one. The chain carries TRBV5-1 and TRBJ2-7; D unclear. V was cut by 1 base and J by 0 bases, with 5 bases left in between. This CDR3 has 13 residues. The germline V gene encodes CDR1 SGHRS and CDR2 YFSETQ. The CDR3 spells CASSLPNSYEQYF. The CDR3 bases are TGCGCCAGCAGCTTGCCTAACTCCTACGAGCAGTACTTC.

The chain recombines TRBV19 with TRBJ1-2, with D possibly being TRBD1 (6 bases). Germline V gives CDR1 LNHDA, CDR2 SQIVND (reference sequence). Trimming took 7 bases from V and 0 from J, leaving 18 bases between them. The CDR3 totals 16 residues. The CDR3 region has the DNA TGTGCCAGTAACGGGGGGGCGGAGTTTTCTAACTATGGCTACACCTTC. As protein: CASNGGAEFSNYGYTF.

This clone was counted between two and nine times. V is TRBV7-9 and J is TRBJ2-6, with TRBD1 as a possible D gene (5 bases). The CDR3 loop spans 17 amino acids. Germline V gives CDR1 SEHNR, CDR2 FQNEAQ (reference sequence). The V end was cut by 5 bases, the J end by 0 bases, with 14 bases between. DNA for the CDR3: TGTGCCAGCAGCCGAGACAAGACAGACTCTGGGGCCAACGTCCTGACTTTC. Translation gives CASSRDKTDSGANVLTF.

This clone turned up a few times. The V and J genes are TRBV27 and TRBJ1-2, with D possibly being TRBD1 (5 bases). V gave up 6 bases and J gave up 4 bases, with 12 bases separating them. The CDR3 is 13 residues long. Germline V gene lookup returns CDR1 MNHEY and CDR2 SMNVEV (reference sequence). CDR3 DNA: TGTGCCAGCAGCCGCGGGGGAGTCTATGGCTACACCTTC. Translated, it gives CASSRGGVYGYTF.

With respect to this clone: The junction differs from germline at one of its ends, possibly a read error. The V call is TRBV10-3, the J call TRBJ1-6; 12 nucleotides match TRBD1. The CDR3 totals 15 residues. Germline CDR1 ENHRY, CDR2 SYGVKD. CDR3 sequence: CASSRGGTGGPPLHF. The CDR3 DNA follows: TGTGCCAGCAGTCGGGGGGGGACAGGGGGCCCACCCCTCCACTTT.

This clone appeared once. The chain has TRBV28 and TRBJ1-6; possibly TRBD1 for D (6 bases). This CDR3 spans 14 amino acids. Germline V CDR1 and CDR2: MDHEN, SYDVKM. With 6 bases removed from V and 7 bases from J, the gap between germline ends came to 13 bases. The CDR3: CASSPGGLNSPLHF. CDR3 bases: TGTGCCAGCAGCCCCGGGGGCCTCAATTCACCCCTCCACTTT.